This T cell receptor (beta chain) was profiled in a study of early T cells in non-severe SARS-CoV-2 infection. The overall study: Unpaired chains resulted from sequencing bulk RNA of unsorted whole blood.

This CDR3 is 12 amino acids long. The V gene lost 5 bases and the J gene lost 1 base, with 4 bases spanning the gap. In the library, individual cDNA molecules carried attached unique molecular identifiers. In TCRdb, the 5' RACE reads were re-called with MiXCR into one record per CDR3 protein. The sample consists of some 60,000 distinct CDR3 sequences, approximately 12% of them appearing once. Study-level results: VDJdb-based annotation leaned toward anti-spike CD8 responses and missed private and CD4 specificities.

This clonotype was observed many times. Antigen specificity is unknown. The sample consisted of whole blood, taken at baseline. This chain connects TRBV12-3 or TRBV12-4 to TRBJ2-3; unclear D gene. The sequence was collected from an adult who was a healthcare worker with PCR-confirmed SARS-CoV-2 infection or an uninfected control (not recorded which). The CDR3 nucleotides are TGTGCCAGCAGTCTCGGCACAGATACGCAGTATTTT. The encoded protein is CASSLGTDTQYF.